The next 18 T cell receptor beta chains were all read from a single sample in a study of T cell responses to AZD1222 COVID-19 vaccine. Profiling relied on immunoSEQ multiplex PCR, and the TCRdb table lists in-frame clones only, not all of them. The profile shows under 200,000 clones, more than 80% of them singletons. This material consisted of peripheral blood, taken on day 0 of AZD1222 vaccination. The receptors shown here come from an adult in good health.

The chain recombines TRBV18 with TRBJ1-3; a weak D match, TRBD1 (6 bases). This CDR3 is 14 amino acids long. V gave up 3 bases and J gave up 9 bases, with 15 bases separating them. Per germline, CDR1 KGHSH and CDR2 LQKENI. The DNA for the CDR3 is TGTGCCAGCTCACCGTCCAAGGGGGGGAGCACCATATATTTT. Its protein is CASSPSKGGSTIYF.

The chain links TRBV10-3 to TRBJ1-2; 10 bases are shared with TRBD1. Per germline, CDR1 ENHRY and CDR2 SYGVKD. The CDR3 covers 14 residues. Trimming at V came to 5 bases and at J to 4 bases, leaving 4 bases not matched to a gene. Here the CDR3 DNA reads TGTGCCATCAGTCCGGGACAGGGGACCTATGGCTACACCTTC. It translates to CAISPGQGTYGYTF.

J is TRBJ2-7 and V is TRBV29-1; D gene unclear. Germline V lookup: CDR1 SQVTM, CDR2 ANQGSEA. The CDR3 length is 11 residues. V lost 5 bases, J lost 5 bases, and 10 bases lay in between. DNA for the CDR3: TGCAGCGTTTACCTGTACCACGAGCAGTACTTC. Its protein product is CSVYLYHEQYF.

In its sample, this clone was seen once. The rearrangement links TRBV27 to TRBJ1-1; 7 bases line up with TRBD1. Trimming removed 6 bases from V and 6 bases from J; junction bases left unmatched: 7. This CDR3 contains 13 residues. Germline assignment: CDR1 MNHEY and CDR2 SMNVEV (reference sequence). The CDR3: CASSRPGGAEAFF. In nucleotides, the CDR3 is TGTGCCAGCAGCCGCCCAGGGGGGGCTGAAGCTTTCTTT.

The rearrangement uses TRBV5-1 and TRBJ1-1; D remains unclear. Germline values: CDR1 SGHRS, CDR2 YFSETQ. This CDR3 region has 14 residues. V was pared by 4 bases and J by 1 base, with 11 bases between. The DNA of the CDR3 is TGCGCCAGCAGCCTCACTATACCGAACACTGAAGCTTTCTTT. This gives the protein CASSLTIPNTEAFF.

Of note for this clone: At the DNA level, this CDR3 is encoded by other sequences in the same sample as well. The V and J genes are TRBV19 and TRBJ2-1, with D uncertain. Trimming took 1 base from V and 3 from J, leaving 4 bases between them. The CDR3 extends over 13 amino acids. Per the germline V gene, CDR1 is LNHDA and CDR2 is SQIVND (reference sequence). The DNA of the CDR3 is TGTGCCAGTAGTATAGGTGGCTACAATGAGCAGTTCTTC. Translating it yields CASSIGGYNEQFF.

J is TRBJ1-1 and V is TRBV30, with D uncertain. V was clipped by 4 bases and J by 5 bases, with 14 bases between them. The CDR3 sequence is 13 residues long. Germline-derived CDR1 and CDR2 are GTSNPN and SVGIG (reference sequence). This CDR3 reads CAWNIQLGTEAFF. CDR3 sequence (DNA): TGTGCCTGGAACATACAGCTAGGGACTGAAGCTTTCTTT. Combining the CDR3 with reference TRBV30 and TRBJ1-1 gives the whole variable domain SQTIHQWPATLVQPVGSPLSLECTVEGTSNPNLYWYRQAAGRGLQLLFYSVGIGQISSEVPQNLSASRPQDRQFILSSKKLLLSDSGFYLCAWNIQLGTEAFFGQGTRLTVV.

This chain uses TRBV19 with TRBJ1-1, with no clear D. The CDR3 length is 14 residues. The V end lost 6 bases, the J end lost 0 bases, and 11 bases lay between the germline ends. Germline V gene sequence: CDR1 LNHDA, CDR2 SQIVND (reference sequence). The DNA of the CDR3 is TGTGCCAGTAGGGCCCTGAAAATGAACACTGAAGCTTTCTTT. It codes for CASRALKMNTEAFF. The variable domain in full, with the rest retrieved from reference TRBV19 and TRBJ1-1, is DGGITQSPKYLFRKEGQNVTLSCEQNLNHDAMYWYRQDPGQGLRLIYYSQIVNDFQKGDIAEGYSVSREKKESFPLTVTSAQKNPTAFYLCASRALKMNTEAFFGQGTRLTVV.

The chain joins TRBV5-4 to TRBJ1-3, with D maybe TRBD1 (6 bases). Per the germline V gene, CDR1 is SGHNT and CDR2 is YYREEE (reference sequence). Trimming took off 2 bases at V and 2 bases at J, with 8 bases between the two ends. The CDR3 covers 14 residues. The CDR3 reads CASSFGGAGNTIYF. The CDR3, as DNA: TGTGCCAGCAGCTTTGGGGGCGCTGGAAACACCATATATTTT.

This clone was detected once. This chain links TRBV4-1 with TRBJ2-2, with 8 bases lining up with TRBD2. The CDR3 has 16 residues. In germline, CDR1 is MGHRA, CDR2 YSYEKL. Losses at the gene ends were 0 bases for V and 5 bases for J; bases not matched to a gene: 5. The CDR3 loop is CASSQDSGAGTGELFF. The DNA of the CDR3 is TGCGCCAGCAGCCAAGATAGCGGGGCGGGGACCGGGGAGCTGTTTTTT.

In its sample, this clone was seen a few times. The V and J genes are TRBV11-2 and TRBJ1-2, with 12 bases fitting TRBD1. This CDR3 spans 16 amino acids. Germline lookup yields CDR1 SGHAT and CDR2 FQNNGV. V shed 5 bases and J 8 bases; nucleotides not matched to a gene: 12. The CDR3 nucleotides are TGTGCCAGCAGCCGTTCGGGGACAGGGGGCAGGATGGGCTACACCTTC. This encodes CASSRSGTGGRMGYTF.

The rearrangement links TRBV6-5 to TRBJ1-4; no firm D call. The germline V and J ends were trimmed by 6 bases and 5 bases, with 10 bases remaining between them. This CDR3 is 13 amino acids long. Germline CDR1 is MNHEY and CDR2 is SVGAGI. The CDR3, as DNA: TGTGCCAGCAGACCGGTCGGGAATGAAAAACTGTTTTTT. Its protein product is CASRPVGNEKLFF.

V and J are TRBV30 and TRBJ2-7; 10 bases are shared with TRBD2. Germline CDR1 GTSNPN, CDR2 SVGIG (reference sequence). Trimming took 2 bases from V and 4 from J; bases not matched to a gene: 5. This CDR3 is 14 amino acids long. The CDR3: CAWSPGTSVYEQYF. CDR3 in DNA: TGTGCCTGGAGTCCCGGGACTAGCGTATACGAGCAGTACTTC.

The CDR3 DNA reads TGTGCCAGCAGCGACCCGAGAGGAGAGCAGTACTTC. Its protein product is CASSDPRGEQYF. The V and J genes are TRBV7-9 and TRBJ2-7; no definite D call. In germline, CDR1 is SEHNR, CDR2 FQNEAQ (reference sequence). Trimming took off 5 bases at V and 7 bases at J, with 12 bases between the two ends. The CDR3 runs to 12 residues.

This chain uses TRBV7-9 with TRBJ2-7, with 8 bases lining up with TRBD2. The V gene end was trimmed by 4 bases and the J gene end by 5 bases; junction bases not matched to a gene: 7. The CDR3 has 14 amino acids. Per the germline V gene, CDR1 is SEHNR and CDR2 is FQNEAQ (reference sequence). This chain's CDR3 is CASSWTSRNDEQYF. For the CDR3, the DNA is TGTGCCAGCAGCTGGACTAGCCGGAACGACGAGCAGTACTTC.

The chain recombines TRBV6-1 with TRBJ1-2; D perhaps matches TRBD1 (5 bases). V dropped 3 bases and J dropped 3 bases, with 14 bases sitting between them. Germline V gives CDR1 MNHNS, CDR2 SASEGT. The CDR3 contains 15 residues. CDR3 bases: TGTGCCAGCAGTGACCAACAGGAGATTTACTATGGCTACACCTTC. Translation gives CASSDQQEIYYGYTF.

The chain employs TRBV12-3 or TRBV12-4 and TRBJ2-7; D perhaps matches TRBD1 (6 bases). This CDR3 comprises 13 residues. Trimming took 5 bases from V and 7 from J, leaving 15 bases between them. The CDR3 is CASSPIIQGEQYF. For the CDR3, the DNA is TGTGCCAGCAGTCCCATAATTCAGGGGGAGCAGTACTTC.

The CDR3 region has the DNA TGTGCCAGTAGAGTCGTCCAGGGGGATGGCTATGGCTACACCTTC. Translating gives CASRVVQGDGYGYTF. V usage is TRBV19 and J usage is TRBJ1-2; 7 nucleotides agree with TRBD1. V shed 6 bases and J 4 bases; nucleotides not matched to a gene: 11. The CDR3 length is 15 residues. Germline loops: CDR1 LNHDA, CDR2 SQIVND (reference sequence).